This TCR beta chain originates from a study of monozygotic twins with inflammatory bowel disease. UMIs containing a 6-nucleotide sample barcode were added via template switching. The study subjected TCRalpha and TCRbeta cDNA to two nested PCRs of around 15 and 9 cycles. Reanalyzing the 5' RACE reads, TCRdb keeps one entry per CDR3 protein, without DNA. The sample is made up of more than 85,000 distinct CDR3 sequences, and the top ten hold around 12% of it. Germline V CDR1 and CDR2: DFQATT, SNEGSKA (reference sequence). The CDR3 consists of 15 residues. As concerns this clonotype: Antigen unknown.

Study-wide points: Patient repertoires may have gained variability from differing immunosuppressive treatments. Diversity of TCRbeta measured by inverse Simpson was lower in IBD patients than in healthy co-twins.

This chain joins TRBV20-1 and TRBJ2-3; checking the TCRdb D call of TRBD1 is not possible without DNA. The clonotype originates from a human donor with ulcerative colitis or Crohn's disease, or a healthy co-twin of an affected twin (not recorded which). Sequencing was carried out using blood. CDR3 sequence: CSAPPRTGAINTQYF.